This TCR beta chain comes out of a study of blood T cell repertoires in COVID-19. Study details: The origin of the acute and convalescent COVID-19 samples was the United States, Italy and Spain.

Between the trimmed V and J ends, which lost 2 bases and 6 bases, there was a span of 19 bases. This CDR3 has 16 residues. Germline CDR1 LGHDT, CDR2 YNNKEL (reference sequence). In the original analysis: Estimation of nucleated cell counts was performed using reference gene primer amplification. Assay: immunoSEQ multiplex PCR; the TCRdb copy retains only in-frame clones and omits some. V and J calls and clone size are those listed in that table; D and trimming were worked out from the DNA. The repertoire has some 60,000 clones, 88% of them found once; the top ten carry approximately 4.3%. Sequencing input: peripheral blood. This TCR derives from a man in his 60s with acute or convalescent COVID-19. The V call is TRBV3-1 (or the pseudogene TRBV3-2), the J call TRBJ2-5; possible D gene TRBD2, 7 bases. The CDR3 is CASSQRGGRGPQTQYF. The CDR3 bases are TGTGCCAGCAGCCAAAGGGGGGGCCGGGGTCCTCAGACCCAGTACTTC.